The 14 T cell receptor beta chains below were found in one sample sequenced in a study of cytomegalovirus exposure and HLA in healthy donors. In the PCR, 60 Vbeta and 13 Jbeta primers were used. Profiled with immunoSEQ multiplex PCR; TCRdb holds only in-frame clones, not every one. The listing contains about 140,000 clones. The material sequenced was PBMCs. These receptors all come from a woman under 30 in good health and CMV-seronegative.

This chain connects TRBV19 to TRBJ1-2, with D maybe TRBD1 (6 bases). The CDR3 runs 15 residues. CDR1 is LNHDA and CDR2 is SQIVND in the germline V gene (reference sequence). The V end lost 6 bases, the J end lost 4 bases, and 18 bases lay between the germline ends. The CDR3 region has the DNA TGTGCCAGTAGGGGCAGGGGCGGCCTTGGCTATGGCTACACCTTC. Translated, it gives CASRGRGGLGYGYTF. Full variable domain (missing parts from reference TRBV19 and TRBJ1-2): DGGITQSPKYLFRKEGQNVTLSCEQNLNHDAMYWYRQDPGQGLRLIYYSQIVNDFQKGDIAEGYSVSREKKESFPLTVTSAQKNPTAFYLCASRGRGGLGYGYTFGSGTRLTVV.

This rearrangement joins TRBV2 to TRBJ2-1, with 8 bases identical to TRBD2. V was clipped by 4 bases and J by 14 bases; unmatched bases: 7. Germline CDR1 SNHLY, CDR2 FYNNEI. CDR3 size: 12 residues. The CDR3 region is CASSVSAGVEFF. In DNA form, the CDR3 reads TGTGCCAGCAGTGTCTCAGCGGGAGTCGAGTTCTTC.

This rearrangement joins TRBV19 to TRBJ2-1, with a weak D call TRBD2 (6 bases). This CDR3 region has 14 residues. Germline loops: CDR1 LNHDA, CDR2 SQIVND (reference sequence). Trimming took 1 base from V and 9 from J, leaving 13 bases between them. CDR3 sequence (DNA): TGTGCCAGTAGTATAGCGGGAGTCCACAGTGAGCAGTTCTTC. It encodes CASSIAGVHSEQFF.

This CDR3 reads CSVEDHDRGDYGYTF. Here the CDR3 DNA reads TGCAGCGTTGAGGACCACGACAGGGGCGACTATGGCTACACCTTC. The gene calls are TRBV29-1 and TRBJ1-2; 8 positions agree with TRBD1. The CDR3 loop spans 15 amino acids. Germline-derived CDR1 and CDR2 are SQVTM and ANQGSEA. After removal of 3 bases from V and 3 bases from J, the junction contained 9 bases not matched to a gene.

This chain connects TRBV6-4 to TRBJ2-3; 13 nucleotides agree with TRBD2. CDR3 length: 16 amino acids. Germline V lookup: CDR1 MRHNA, CDR2 SNTAGT. Trimming removed 2 bases from V and 1 base from J; junction bases left unmatched: 0. This CDR3 is CASSDGTSGGTDTQYF. The CDR3 DNA follows: TGTGCCAGCAGTGACGGGACTAGCGGGGGCACAGATACGCAGTATTTT.

The chain is built from TRBV7-5 and TRBJ2-3; the table's D call, TRBD2, was not checked against the DNA. TRBV7-5 is deemed a pseudogene. CDR3 length: 16 residues. The CDR3 is CARSVASGQFTDTQYF. The CDR3 DNA reads as TGTGCCAGAAGCGTAGCAAGCGGCCAGTTCACAGATACGCAGTATTTT.

This chain links TRBV27 with TRBJ1-2; 10 positions match TRBD1. The CDR3 consists of 16 residues. V was clipped by 6 bases and J by 6 bases; unmatched bases: 13. CDR1 is MNHEY, CDR2 SMNVEV, per germline (reference sequence). This chain's CDR3 is CASRLLAGQGLDGYTF. The CDR3 nucleotides read TGTGCCAGCAGACTATTGGCGGGACAGGGGCTCGATGGCTACACCTTC.

V usage is TRBV28 and J usage is TRBJ1-2, with D tentatively TRBD1 (6 bases). Trimming stripped 3 bases from V and 4 bases from J, with 15 bases between. Looked up from germline, CDR1 is MDHEN and CDR2 is SYDVKM. The CDR3 is 15 amino acids. This chain's CDR3 is CASSLRPTGIYGYTF. The CDR3, as DNA: TGTGCCAGCAGTTTGAGACCCACAGGGATCTATGGCTACACCTTC.

The chain has TRBV14 and TRBJ2-2; D perhaps matches TRBD2 (6 bases). Germline V gene lookup returns CDR1 SGHDN and CDR2 FVKESK. This CDR3 has 15 amino acids. Trimming shortened V by 2 bases and J by 7 bases, and 14 bases separated the two germline ends. CDR3 nucleotides: TGTGCCAGCAGCCAAAGGGGCGGAGGGATCGGGGAGCTGTTTTTT. Translating it yields CASSQRGGGIGELFF. Full variable domain (remainder filled in from reference TRBV14 and TRBJ2-2): EAGVTQFPSHSVIEKGQTVTLRCDPISGHDNLYWYRRVMGKEIKFLLHFVKESKQDESGMPNNRFLAERTGGTYSTLKVQPAELEDSGVYFCASSQRGGGIGELFFGEGSRLTVL.

This chain joins TRBV6-5 and TRBJ1-1; TRBD1 is a possible D gene (6 bases). CDR3 length: 14 residues. Trimming took off 9 bases at V and 1 base at J, with 15 bases between the two ends. Germline V gives CDR1 MNHEY, CDR2 SVGAGI. CDR3 DNA: TGTGCCAGTAAAGTGGGGGCTGGGAACACTGAAGCTTTCTTT. Protein sequence: CASKVGAGNTEAFF.

The rearrangement links TRBV6-5 to TRBJ1-6, with 7 bases fitting TRBD1. The V segment lost 2 bases and the J segment 6 bases; nucleotides outside the gene matches: 4. The CDR3 totals 15 residues. Germline loops: CDR1 MNHEY, CDR2 SVGAGI. CDR3: CASSYRGQLNSPLHF. Written as DNA, the CDR3 is TGTGCCAGCAGTTACAGGGGGCAACTTAATTCACCCCTCCACTTT.

V gene TRBV7-2 combines with J gene TRBJ2-5, with D possibly matching TRBD1 (5 bases). V lost 9 bases, J lost 5 bases, and 19 bases lay in between. The CDR3 sequence is 14 residues long. The germline CDR1 and CDR2 sequences are SGHTA and FQGNSA. The CDR3: CASGVPGMVETQYF. The CDR3 bases are TGTGCCAGTGGGGTCCCAGGGATGGTGGAGACCCAGTACTTC.

The genes are TRBV6-1 and TRBJ1-1; TRBD1 matches 8 bases. The germline V gene has CDR1 MNHNS and CDR2 SASEGT. Trimming cost V 5 bases and J 3 bases; bases outside gene matches: 8. CDR3 length: 15 residues. The CDR3 DNA reads as TGTGCCAGCAGTAAATCAGGGGGCGAGTACACTGAAGCTTTCTTT. Translated, it gives CASSKSGGEYTEAFF.

The chain links TRBV29-1 to TRBJ2-7; 7 nucleotides agree with TRBD1. Per the germline V gene, CDR1 is SQVTM and CDR2 is ANQGSEA. V lost 7 bases and J lost 5; bases outside the gene matches: 11. The CDR3 is 13 amino acids. The CDR3 protein is CSARQGVSHEQYF. The DNA for the CDR3 is TGCAGCGCTAGACAGGGAGTTTCCCACGAGCAGTACTTC.